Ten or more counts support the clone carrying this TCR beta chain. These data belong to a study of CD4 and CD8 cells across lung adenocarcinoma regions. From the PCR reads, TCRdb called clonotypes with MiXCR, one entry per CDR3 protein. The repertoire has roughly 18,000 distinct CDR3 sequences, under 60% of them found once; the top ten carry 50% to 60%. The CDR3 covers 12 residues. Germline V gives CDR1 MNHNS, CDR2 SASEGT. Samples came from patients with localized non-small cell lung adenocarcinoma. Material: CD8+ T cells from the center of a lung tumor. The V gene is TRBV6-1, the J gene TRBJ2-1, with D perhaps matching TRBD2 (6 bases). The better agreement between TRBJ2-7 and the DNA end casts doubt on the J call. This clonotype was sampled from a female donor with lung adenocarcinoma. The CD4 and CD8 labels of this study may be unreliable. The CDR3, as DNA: TGTGCCAGCAGTGGGCGGGGTCGGGAGCAGTACTTC. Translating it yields CASSGRGREQYF.